This T cell receptor beta chain is drawn from a study of blood T cells in healthy people across ages. Overall study: The template switching approach captured approximately one barcoded beta molecule for every two T cells. Study-wide results and caveats: Per million T cells, TCR beta diversity dropped roughly linearly as age increased. Both naive CD4+ cell counts and diversity were greater in long-lived donors than in aged donors.

Germline CDR1 and CDR2: DFQATT and SNEGSKA (reference sequence). There are 13 residues in the CDR3. J lost 4 bases, V lost 1 base, and 3 bases had no gene match. For the second PCR, which ran for about 6 to 11 cycles, a sample-barcoded 5' primer and a J-beta primer mix were used. In TCRdb, the 5' RACE reads were re-called with MiXCR into one record per CDR3 protein. The table has fewer than 2,000,000 distinct CDR3 sequences, around 42% seen once. With each sample, at least 6 micrograms of total RNA were extracted. Remarks on this clonotype: The target antigen is unknown.

The chain uses TRBV20-1 and TRBJ1-2; 7 nucleotides agree with TRBD1. This TCR was recovered from a human donor in good health. Sequencing used blood. The CDR3 coding sequence is TGCAGTGCTAGAGGACGGACAGGCTATGGCTACACCTTC. It is translated as CSARGRTGYGYTF.